The 8 T cell receptor beta chains given below trace back to one sample, sequenced in a study. One entry per CDR3 protein results from TCRdb running MiXCR on the 5' RACE reads. The sample has more than 55,000 distinct CDR3 sequences, roughly 28% seen once. Tregs were sorted as CD4+CD25+CD127-/low cells. Sequencing was performed on tumor-infiltrating Tregs sorted from the breast tumor. These receptors were collected from a female donor with breast cancer.

This clonotype has ten or more counts. The genes are TRBV6-2 or TRBV6-3 and TRBJ1-1, with a weak D call TRBD1 (5 bases). The CDR3 loop spans 12 amino acids. Germline-derived CDR1 and CDR2 are MNHEY and SVGEGT. Deletions cut 8 bases from V and 3 bases from J, with 10 bases between. The CDR3 DNA sequence: TGTGCCAGCGCCGAGGGGTACACTGAAGCTTTCTTT. Its protein is CASAEGYTEAFF.

This clonotype was found many times. The chain couples TRBV5-1 to TRBJ2-5; no reliable D call. Trimming removed 0 bases from V and 2 bases from J, with 11 bases in between. The germline CDR1 and CDR2 sequences are SGHRS and YFSETQ. CDR3 length: 15 residues. CDR3 coding DNA: TGCGCCAGCAGCTTGGGTTGGGATGTACAAGAGACCCAGTACTTC. Its protein product is CASSLGWDVQETQYF.

The chain is built from TRBV7-9 and TRBJ2-7; D is perhaps TRBD2 (5 bases). Trimming shortened V by 5 bases and J by 3 bases, and 17 bases separated the two germline ends. Germline CDR1 is SEHNR and CDR2 is FQNEAQ (reference sequence). This CDR3 contains 15 residues. DNA for the CDR3: TGTGCCAGCAGCGCGGGCCGGGTCTGGGGCTACGAGCAGTACTTC. It codes for CASSAGRVWGYEQYF. The variable domain in full, completed from reference TRBV7-9 and TRBJ2-7, reads DTGVSQNPRHKITKRGQNVTFRCDPISEHNRLYWYRQTLGQGPEFLTYFQNEAQLEKSRLLSDRFSAERPKGSFSTLEIQRTEQGDSAMYLCASSAGRVWGYEQYFGPGTRLTVT.

V gene TRBV28 combines with J gene TRBJ2-1; D possibly matches TRBD1 or TRBD2 (5 bases each). In germline, CDR1 is MDHEN, CDR2 SYDVKM. This CDR3 region has 14 residues. V was shortened by 3 bases and J by 11 bases, with 17 bases between the two germline ends. The CDR3 DNA is TGTGCCAGCAGTTTCTCTTCGACAGCGGCCCAGCAGTTCTTC. Protein: CASSFSSTAAQQFF.

The V gene is TRBV9, the J gene TRBJ1-6; D not certain. Per germline, CDR1 SGDLS and CDR2 YYNGEE. The V end lost 7 bases, the J end lost 0 bases, and 14 bases lay between the germline ends. This CDR3 has 16 amino acids. This chain's CDR3 is CASGARGGSYNSPLHF. The CDR3 DNA sequence: TGTGCCAGCGGCGCCCGAGGCGGCTCCTATAATTCACCCCTCCACTTT.

This clonotype was observed a handful of times. The chain has TRBV2 and TRBJ1-1; the D is unclear. CDR1 SNHLY and CDR2 FYNNEI come from the germline V gene. This CDR3 spans 15 amino acids. Between the trimmed V and J ends, which lost 6 bases and 5 bases, there was a span of 19 bases. The CDR3 reads CASRGSGGQRTEAFF. The DNA of the CDR3 is TGTGCCAGCAGGGGAAGCGGAGGGCAGCGGACTGAAGCTTTCTTT.

The chain uses TRBV10-3 and TRBJ1-4, with a tentative D call TRBD1 (5 bases). The CDR3 extends over 12 amino acids. Looked up from germline, CDR1 is ENHRY and CDR2 is SYGVKD. V gave up 2 bases and J gave up 10 bases, with 8 bases separating them. For the CDR3, the DNA is TGTGCCATCAGTGAGGAGCAGGGAAAACTGTTTTTT. Translated: CAISEEQGKLFF.

Points on this clonotype: With a much larger clone just one base away, this may be a read error. The rearrangement joins TRBV6-5 to TRBJ2-7; 10 positions agree with TRBD1. This CDR3 region has 15 residues. The germline CDR1 and CDR2 sequences are MNHEY and SVGAGI. The CDR3 reads CASNRQGANSYEQCF. CDR3 nucleotide sequence: TGTGCCAGCAACAGACAGGGGGCCAATTCCTACGAGCAGTGCTTC.